Listed here are 25 T cell receptor beta chains from one sample, sequenced in a study of blood T cell repertoires in COVID-19. The data were produced by immunoSEQ multiplex PCR, yet TCRdb's version contains in-frame clones alone and is incomplete. The table has tens of thousands of clones, 85% to 90% seen once; the top ten hold approximately 5%. The sample taken for sequencing was peripheral blood. The receptors shown here come from a human donor in a cohort sampled during active COVID-19.

In DNA, the CDR3 is TGTGCCAGCAGCCCCCCGACAGGGGAGATGAACACTGAAGCTTTCTTT. It encodes CASSPPTGEMNTEAFF. This chain links TRBV7-9 with TRBJ1-1, with TRBD1 matching 8 bases. CDR1 and CDR2 from the germline V gene are SEHNR and FQNEAQ (reference sequence). This CDR3 is built from 16 residues. V was clipped by 5 bases and J by 0 bases; unmatched bases: 8. The complete variable domain, with remaining parts taken from reference TRBV7-9 and TRBJ1-1, reads DTGVSQNPRHKITKRGQNVTFRCDPISEHNRLYWYRQTLGQGPEFLTYFQNEAQLEKSRLLSDRFSAERPKGSFSTLEIQRTEQGDSAMYLCASSPPTGEMNTEAFFGQGTRLTVV.

The rearrangement links TRBV2 to TRBJ1-1; TRBD1 matches at 8 bases. J was trimmed by 4 bases and V by 7 bases; bases with no gene match: 5. Germline V lookup: CDR1 SNHLY, CDR2 FYNNEI. This CDR3 contains 13 residues. CDR3 nucleotide sequence: TGTGCCAGCAACCCGGACAGGGCCACTGAAGCTTTCTTT. This codes for CASNPDRATEAFF.

The table lists this clone with a count of one. The genes are TRBV4-2 and TRBJ1-3, with TRBD1 as a possible D gene (6 bases). V was pared by 8 bases and J by 4 bases, with 15 bases between. CDR3 length: 14 amino acids. Germline lookup yields CDR1 LGHNA and CDR2 YNFKEQ. This chain's CDR3 is CASSPGAAGNTIYF. CDR3 nucleotides: TGTGCCAGCTCCCCAGGGGCTGCGGGAAACACCATATATTTT.

The chain couples TRBV27 to TRBJ1-1; TRBD1 agrees at 8 bases. V gave up 6 bases and J gave up 4 bases; unmatched junction bases: 13. Looked up from germline, CDR1 is MNHEY and CDR2 is SMNVEV (reference sequence). The CDR3 extends over 16 amino acids. CDR3 bases: TGTGCCAGCAGCCTACCGGGACAGGTCGGGAGCACTGAAGCTTTCTTT. Translating gives CASSLPGQVGSTEAFF.

The J gene is TRBJ2-5, the V gene TRBV13; 8 bases are a match to TRBD1. The CDR3 sequence is 16 residues long. The trim removed 1 base at V and 4 bases at J, leaving 8 bases unmatched. Germline-derived CDR1 and CDR2 are PRHDT and FYEKMQ (reference sequence). In DNA form, the CDR3 reads TGTGCCAGCAGCTTAGCGCCAGGGGGCTATGGAGAGACCCAGTACTTC. Translated: CASSLAPGGYGETQYF.

The V and J genes are TRBV18 and TRBJ2-1, with TRBD2 identical over 8 bases. This CDR3 is 16 amino acids long. Trimming at V came to 2 bases and at J to 6 bases, leaving 9 bases not matched to a gene. Germline CDR1 reads KGHSH; CDR2 reads LQKENI. CDR3 protein: CASSPLSGRNGNEQFF. The CDR3 DNA reads TGTGCCAGCTCACCATTAAGCGGGAGAAATGGCAATGAGCAGTTCTTC.

The rearrangement joins TRBV19 to TRBJ1-3; tentative D call: TRBD1 (6 bases). The V end lost 4 bases, the J end lost 4 bases, and 11 bases lay between the germline ends. This CDR3 is built from 14 residues. CDR1 LNHDA and CDR2 SQIVND come from the germline V gene (reference sequence). The CDR3 reads CASSTSGAGNTIYF. CDR3 DNA: TGTGCCAGTAGTACCTCAGGGGCAGGAAACACCATATATTTT.

This clone was counted a single time. The chain couples TRBV28 to TRBJ2-7, with 7 bases aligning to TRBD2. V was pared by 6 bases and J by 4 bases, with 9 bases of the junction left unmatched. Germline-derived CDR1 and CDR2 are MDHEN and SYDVKM. The CDR3 covers 14 residues. This CDR3 reads CASRLAGDLYEQYF. CDR3 DNA: TGTGCCAGCAGGTTAGCGGGTGATCTTTACGAGCAGTACTTC.

The rearrangement links TRBV27 to TRBJ1-1; D might be TRBD1 (6 bases). This CDR3 is 15 amino acids long. Deletions cut 8 bases from V and 1 base from J, with 17 bases between. CDR1 is MNHEY and CDR2 is SMNVEV in the germline V gene (reference sequence). For the CDR3, the DNA is TGTGCCAGCCGCCTTCAGAGGACAGCGAACACTGAAGCTTTCTTT. It yields the protein CASRLQRTANTEAFF.

The chain employs TRBV7-9 and TRBJ1-5, with 9 positions matching TRBD1. Losses at the gene ends were 5 bases for V and 2 bases for J; bases not matched to a gene: 13. There are 18 residues in the CDR3. Looked up from germline, CDR1 is SEHNR and CDR2 is FQNEAQ (reference sequence). DNA for the CDR3: TGTGCCAGCAGCCTTTTCCCACAGGGGGCCGGGCGCAATCAGCCCCAGCATTTT. Protein sequence: CASSLFPQGAGRNQPQHF.

V is TRBV30 and J is TRBJ2-7; TRBD2 matches 7 bases. CDR3 length equals 13 residues. V was clipped by 0 bases and J by 7 bases; unmatched bases: 6. Germline CDR1 reads GTSNPN; CDR2 reads SVGIG (reference sequence). The CDR3 loop reads CAWSVWVGREQYF. The CDR3 nucleotides read TGTGCCTGGAGTGTATGGGTCGGGAGGGAGCAGTACTTC.

This CDR3 is CASSTQGYSNQPQHF. In DNA form, the CDR3 reads TGTGCCAGTAGTACACAGGGTTATAGCAATCAGCCCCAGCATTTT. The genes are TRBV19 and TRBJ1-5, with a tentative D call TRBD1 (6 bases). V lost 4 bases, J lost 0 bases, and 10 bases lay in between. Germline V gene data show CDR1 as LNHDA and CDR2 as SQIVND (reference sequence). The CDR3 consists of 15 residues. Full variable domain (rest looked up from reference TRBV19 and TRBJ1-5): DGGITQSPKYLFRKEGQNVTLSCEQNLNHDAMYWYRQDPGQGLRLIYYSQIVNDFQKGDIAEGYSVSREKKESFPLTVTSAQKNPTAFYLCASSTQGYSNQPQHFGDGTRLSIL.

The rearrangement uses TRBV4-2 and TRBJ2-3; D ambiguous. Trimming removed 0 bases at V and 6 bases at J, with 19 bases between. Germline values: CDR1 LGHNA, CDR2 YNFKEQ. This CDR3 is 17 amino acids long. CDR3 sequence (DNA): TGTGCCAGCAGCCAAGAATCCCAATCGACCTCCAGGGATACGCAGTATTTT. Translation: CASSQESQSTSRDTQYF.

This clone was seen once. The rearrangement uses TRBV30 and TRBJ2-5, with 9 bases fitting TRBD1. The CDR3 sequence is 15 residues long. J lost 2 bases, V lost 0 bases, and 4 bases had no gene match. The germline V gene encodes CDR1 GTSNPN and CDR2 SVGIG (reference sequence). The CDR3 sequence: CAWSVGQGIQETQYF. For the CDR3, the DNA is TGTGCCTGGAGTGTGGGACAGGGAATACAAGAGACCCAGTACTTC.

This chain uses TRBV15 with TRBJ1-4, with unresolved D. Germline V lookup: CDR1 LNHNV, CDR2 YYDKDF (reference sequence). V lost 1 base to trimming and J lost 8 bases, with 11 bases between them. This CDR3 contains 14 residues. CDR3 protein: CATSRVTLSEKLFF. For the CDR3, the DNA is TGTGCCACCAGCAGAGTTACATTATCGGAAAAACTGTTTTTT.

This sequence joins TRBV24-1 and TRBJ1-1, with TRBD1 identical over 7 bases. The CDR3 is 13 residues long. The trim removed 4 bases at V and 6 bases at J, leaving 4 bases unmatched. CDR1 KGHDR and CDR2 SFDVKD come from the germline V gene. The CDR3 nucleotides read TGTGCCACCAGTGACCGCACAGGGGCTGAAGCTTTCTTT. This gives the protein CATSDRTGAEAFF.

The chain's CDR3 is CASSGAGAREKLFF. The CDR3 DNA follows: TGTGCCAGCAGCGGCGCAGGGGCGCGCGAAAAACTGTTTTTT. The rearrangement uses TRBV2 and TRBJ1-4; possibly TRBD1 for D (6 bases). CDR3 length: 14 amino acids. CDR1 and CDR2 from the germline V gene are SNHLY and FYNNEI. The V and J ends lost 6 bases and 8 bases respectively, with 16 bases between them.

The chain joins TRBV5-4 to TRBJ2-7, with 9 bases fitting TRBD1. The CDR3 is made up of 15 amino acids. Germline V CDR1 and CDR2: SGHNT, YYREEE (reference sequence). V lost 2 bases and J lost 3; bases outside the gene matches: 6. The CDR3: CASSFGTGIFYEQYF. CDR3 nucleotides: TGTGCCAGCAGCTTCGGGACAGGGATCTTCTACGAGCAGTACTTC.

V and J are TRBV7-8 and TRBJ2-6; weak D call: TRBD1 (5 bases). The CDR3 is made up of 15 amino acids. Germline CDR1 and CDR2: SGHVS and FQNEAQ. Trimming stripped 6 bases from V and 1 base from J, with 10 bases between. CDR3: CASRATGSGANVLTF. The CDR3 nucleotides are TGTGCCAGCAGGGCTACAGGTTCTGGGGCCAACGTCCTGACTTTC.

This clone occurred once. V gene TRBV7-9 combines with J gene TRBJ1-2; 8 bases fit TRBD1. The CDR3 length is 15 residues. Germline values: CDR1 SEHNR, CDR2 FQNEAQ (reference sequence). The V and J ends lost 5 bases and 3 bases, in that order; junction bases with no gene match: 8. CDR3 in DNA: TGTGCCAGCAGCCCAAGACAGGGGTCGGACTATGGCTACACCTTC. It yields the protein CASSPRQGSDYGYTF. Complete variable domain (other parts from reference TRBV7-9 and TRBJ1-2): DTGVSQNPRHKITKRGQNVTFRCDPISEHNRLYWYRQTLGQGPEFLTYFQNEAQLEKSRLLSDRFSAERPKGSFSTLEIQRTEQGDSAMYLCASSPRQGSDYGYTFGSGTRLTVV.

The chain couples TRBV7-6 to TRBJ2-3, with 11 bases identical to TRBD2. CDR3 length: 16 amino acids. Germline V lookup: CDR1 SGHVS, CDR2 FNYEAQ. Unmatched junction bases numbered 8, after V lost 5 bases and J lost 4 bases. CDR3 amino acids: CASSRATSGIPDTQYF. The CDR3 DNA follows: TGTGCCAGCAGCCGGGCGACTAGCGGGATTCCAGATACGCAGTATTTT.

The chain links TRBV19 to TRBJ2-1; 8 bases agree with TRBD2. The V gene end was trimmed by 4 bases and the J gene end by 9 bases; junction bases not matched to a gene: 5. Germline CDR1 is LNHDA and CDR2 is SQIVND (reference sequence). CDR3 length equals 13 residues. The CDR3 nucleotides are TGTGCCAGTAGTACGGGACTAGAAGGTGAGCAGTTCTTC. Encoded protein: CASSTGLEGEQFF.

This CDR3 is CASSLGGENYGYTF. The CDR3 nucleotides are TGTGCCAGCAGCTTGGGCGGCGAAAACTATGGCTACACCTTC. J is TRBJ1-2 and V is TRBV5-5; no reliable D call. V was clipped by 0 bases and J by 2 bases, with 8 bases between them. This CDR3 has 14 residues. Germline CDR1 SGHKS, CDR2 YYEKEE (reference sequence).

This clone was detected only a few times. The chain recombines TRBV25-1 with TRBJ2-6; D is uncertain. This CDR3 region has 13 residues. V lost 6 bases and J 2 bases, leaving 5 bases between the germline ends. Germline CDR1 MGHDK, CDR2 SYGVNS. The CDR3 here is CASSPAGANVLTF. Written as DNA, the CDR3 is TGTGCCAGCAGCCCGGCTGGGGCCAACGTCCTGACTTTC.

The V and J genes are TRBV7-9 and TRBJ2-7; perhaps TRBD1 as D (6 bases). Per germline, CDR1 SEHNR and CDR2 FQNEAQ (reference sequence). Trimming cost V 3 bases and J 2 bases, with 20 bases left between them. The CDR3 has 17 residues. CDR3 bases: TGTGCCAGCAGCTTCGGACGGGACACCTCCTTAACCTACGAGCAGTACTTC. Translation gives CASSFGRDTSLTYEQYF. The entire variable domain, with the rest obtained from reference TRBV7-9 and TRBJ2-7, is as follows: DTGVSQNPRHKITKRGQNVTFRCDPISEHNRLYWYRQTLGQGPEFLTYFQNEAQLEKSRLLSDRFSAERPKGSFSTLEIQRTEQGDSAMYLCASSFGRDTSLTYEQYFGPGTRLTVT.